The rows below give T cell receptor beta chains drawn from one sample of a study of shared clonotypes between healthy human individuals. The protocol was immunoSEQ multiplex PCR, while the TCRdb copy is restricted to in-frame clones and leaves out a portion. Of 2.3 million or so clones in the sample, over 85% were seen once. The sequencing input was naive CD4+ T cells from PBMCs. Receptors were obtained from a man aged 18 to 29 in good health. Some clones in this sample may be carry-over from other donors' samples. Each CDR3 is given with its conserved first and last residue. Fields, in order: V gene, clone size, D gene, J gene, CDR3 DNA, CDR3 protein. The D gene is left open where the match is weak. A clone size is listed for some rows: how often the clone was seen (once, few, many), or a class if it is expanded.

v_call: TRBV28
clone_size: .
d_call: .
j_call: TRBJ2-3
cdr3_nt: TGTGCCAGCAGTCCGAACCCCCGGGATACGCAGTATTTT
cdr3_aa: CASSPNPRDTQYF

v_call: TRBV29-1
clone_size: .
d_call: TRBD1
j_call: TRBJ2-5
cdr3_nt: TGCAGCGGAAGAAGACAGGGTAGGCAAGAGACCCAGTACTTC
cdr3_aa: CSGRRQGRQETQYF

v_call: TRBV11-2
clone_size: few
d_call: .
j_call: TRBJ2-2
cdr3_nt: TGTGCCAGCAGCTTAGTCAGGAACACCGGGGAGCTGTTTTTT
cdr3_aa: CASSLVRNTGELFF

v_call: TRBV9
clone_size: .
d_call: TRBD2
j_call: TRBJ2-7
cdr3_nt: TGTGCCAGCAGCGCCACTAGCGAATCCTACGAGCAGTACTTC
cdr3_aa: CASSATSESYEQYF

v_call: TRBV7-9
clone_size: .
d_call: .
j_call: TRBJ2-7
cdr3_nt: TGTGCCAGCAGTTCTGCCTCCTACGAGCAGTACTTC
cdr3_aa: CASSSASYEQYF

v_call: TRBV11-2
clone_size: .
d_call: TRBD1
j_call: TRBJ2-1
cdr3_nt: TGTGCCAGCAGCCCTCGACAGGGATCCCCACCGCAGTTCTTC
cdr3_aa: CASSPRQGSPPQFF

v_call: TRBV29-1
clone_size: .
d_call: .
j_call: TRBJ2-3
cdr3_nt: TGCAGCGTTGACGCCTCGGTCGGCACAGATACGCAGTATTTT
cdr3_aa: CSVDASVGTDTQYF

v_call: TRBV18
clone_size: .
d_call: TRBD2
j_call: TRBJ2-1
cdr3_nt: TGTGCCAGCTCACCACCAGCGGGGCGCCACTACAATGAGCAGTTCTTC
cdr3_aa: CASSPPAGRHYNEQFF

v_call: TRBV10-1
clone_size: .
d_call: TRBD2
j_call: TRBJ2-7
cdr3_nt: TGCGCCAGCAGTGAGTCGACAGCGGGAGCGTACGAGCAGTACTTC
cdr3_aa: CASSESTAGAYEQYF

v_call: TRBV19
clone_size: few
d_call: TRBD1
j_call: TRBJ1-5
cdr3_nt: TGTGCCAGTAGTGACAGGGGGCACCAGCCCCAGCATTTT
cdr3_aa: CASSDRGHQPQHF

v_call: TRBV28
clone_size: few
d_call: TRBD1
j_call: TRBJ1-1
cdr3_nt: TGTGCCAGCAGTACCCGACAGGGAAATCTTGAAGCTTTCTTT
cdr3_aa: CASSTRQGNLEAFF

v_call: TRBV5-4
clone_size: .
d_call: TRBD1
j_call: TRBJ2-2
cdr3_nt: TGTGCCATGCACCCCGGGACAGCCAGAAACACCGGGGAGCTGTTTTTT
cdr3_aa: CAMHPGTARNTGELFF

v_call: TRBV28
clone_size: .
d_call: TRBD2
j_call: TRBJ2-3
cdr3_nt: TGTGCCAGCAGTTTTGGACTAGCGGGAGGCTCGACAGATACGCAGTATTTT
cdr3_aa: CASSFGLAGGSTDTQYF

v_call: TRBV7-8
clone_size: .
d_call: .
j_call: TRBJ2-3
cdr3_nt: TGTGCCAGCAGCTTCCGGGATACGCAGTATTTT
cdr3_aa: CASSFRDTQYF

v_call: TRBV30
clone_size: .
d_call: .
j_call: TRBJ1-6
cdr3_nt: TGTGCCTGGAGTGTTCGTGGGGGAACACCCCTCCACTTT
cdr3_aa: CAWSVRGGTPLHF